The rows below give T cell receptor beta chains drawn from one sample of a study of immune evolution from preneoplasia to lung adenocarcinoma. Profiling relied on immunoSEQ multiplex PCR, and the TCRdb table lists in-frame clones only, not all of them. Of roughly 2,700 clones listed, 85% to 90% were seen once; the top ten hold more than 8%. Specimen: FFPE adjacent normal lung tissue. The receptor set was obtained from a person aged 60-80 years with lung adenocarcinoma. CDR3s include the opening cysteine and the closing phenylalanine or tryptophan. The order of the fields is D gene, V gene, J gene, clone size, CDR3 protein, CDR3 DNA. A D gene is named only where the DNA matches it firmly. Clone size appears in some rows only: once, few, many, or a class for an expanded clone.

NA	TRBV9	TRBJ1-6	NA	CASSETENSPLHF	TGTGCCAGCAGCGAGACCGAAAATTCACCCCTCCACTTT
NA	TRBV10-2	TRBJ2-5	NA	CASGWGPQETQYF	TGCGCCAGCGGATGGGGGCCCCAAGAGACCCAGTACTTC
NA	TRBV11-3	TRBJ1-1	NA	CASSLLGQNTEAFF	TGTGCCAGCAGCCTCTTGGGACAGAACACTGAAGCTTTCTTT
NA	TRBV6-5	TRBJ1-1	NA	CASSYGGRGDTEAFF	TGTGCCAGCAGTTACGGCGGGAGGGGGGACACTGAAGCTTTCTTT
NA	TRBV6-1	TRBJ2-2	NA	CASNQGGGIRGELFF	TGTGCCAGCAATCAAGGGGGGGGGATCCGCGGGGAGCTGTTTTTT
NA	TRBV4-2	TRBJ2-7	NA	CASSPSIPGSSHEQYF	TGTGCCAGCAGCCCAAGTATTCCGGGCAGTAGTCACGAGCAGTACTTC
NA	TRBV28	TRBJ1-2	NA	CASSLNLQQGYTF	TGTGCCAGCAGTTTAAATCTCCAGCAGGGATACACCTTC
TRBD1	TRBV25-1	TRBJ1-1	NA	CASMASPGQGSNTEAFF	TGTGCCAGCATGGCCTCACCGGGACAGGGGTCTAACACTGAAGCTTTCTTT
NA	TRBV5-1	TRBJ1-2	NA	CASSFGSSDGYTF	TGCGCCAGCAGCTTTGGGTCCAGCGATGGCTACACCTTC
NA	TRBV29-1	TRBJ1-1	NA	CSAGGPMNTEAFF	TGCAGCGCTGGCGGCCCCATGAACACTGAAGCTTTCTTT
NA	TRBV27	TRBJ1-6	NA	CASRPQQSNSPLHF	TGTGCCAGCAGGCCTCAACAGTCGAATTCACCCCTCCACTTT
NA	TRBV2	TRBJ1-1	NA	CATLVRGNTEAFF	TGTGCCACCCTAGTCAGGGGAAACACTGAAGCTTTCTTT
NA	TRBV21-1	TRBJ2-7	few	CASSKTDNSSYEQYF	TGTGCCAGCAGCAAAACGGATAACAGCTCCTACGAGCAGTACTTC
TRBD1	TRBV29-1	TRBJ2-7	few	CSVVGTGIYEQYF	TGCAGCGTTGTGGGGACAGGGATATACGAGCAGTACTTC
TRBD2	TRBV7-2	TRBJ2-5	large	CASSWSGGTRETQYF	TGTGCCAGCAGCTGGAGCGGGGGAACACGGGAGACCCAGTACTTC
NA	TRBV2	TRBJ1-3	few	CASSESVGFRNTIYF	TGTGCCAGCAGTGAGTCCGTGGGGTTCCGAAACACCATATATTTT
TRBD1	TRBV29-1	TRBJ2-3	NA	CSVPGQGVLSTDTQYF	TGCAGCGTCCCGGGACAGGGTGTTTTAAGCACAGATACGCAGTATTTT
NA	TRBV29-1	TRBJ2-5	NA	CSVNRGGGQETQYF	TGCAGCGTTAACAGGGGAGGCGGGCAAGAGACCCAGTACTTC
TRBD1	TRBV11-2	TRBJ1-1	NA	CASSLDRATGTRNTEAFF	TGTGCCAGCAGCTTAGATAGGGCGACAGGGACGAGGAACACTGAAGCTTTCTTT
TRBD1	TRBV11-2	TRBJ1-2	NA	CASSQDRAYGYTF	TGTGCCAGCAGCCAAGACAGGGCCTATGGCTACACCTTC
NA	TRBV29-1	TRBJ2-3	NA	CSVEADTDTQYF	TGCAGCGTTGAGGCCGACACAGATACGCAGTATTTT
NA	TRBV18	TRBJ2-5	few	CASSPPLVGETQYF	TGTGCCAGCTCACCACCGCTAGTCGGAGAGACCCAGTACTTC
NA	TRBV6-5	TRBJ1-3	NA	CASSPGVGNTIYF	TGTGCCAGCAGTCCAGGGGTGGGAAACACCATATATTTT
TRBD2	TRBV7-3	TRBJ2-3	once	CASSRSGGADTQYF	TGTGCCAGCAGCAGGAGCGGGGGGGCGGATACGCAGTATTTT
NA	TRBV29-1	TRBJ2-2	NA	CSVQQAGNTGELFF	TGCAGCGTACAACAGGCGGGGAACACCGGGGAGCTGTTTTTT
NA	TRBV30	TRBJ2-7	NA	CAWSVQQNYEQYF	TGTGCCTGGAGTGTACAACAGAACTACGAGCAGTACTTC
TRBD1	TRBV15	TRBJ1-4	NA	CATSRVGDRPATNEKLFF	TGTGCCACCAGCAGAGTCGGGGACAGGCCAGCAACTAATGAAAAACTGTTTTTT
TRBD1	TRBV14	TRBJ2-1	few	CASSPFGQGAYNEQFF	TGTGCCAGCAGCCCCTTCGGACAGGGCGCCTACAATGAGCAGTTCTTC
NA	TRBV2	TRBJ2-7	NA	CASNKGGVGKEQYF	TGTGCCAGCAACAAGGGGGGGGTTGGCAAGGAGCAGTACTTC
NA	TRBV30	TRBJ2-7	few	CAWSPLQDYYEQYF	TGTGCCTGGAGTCCCCTACAAGACTACTACGAGCAGTACTTC
TRBD2	TRBV11-2	TRBJ2-7	NA	CASSLVRLAGDSYEQYF	TGTGCCAGCAGCTTAGTACGTCTAGCGGGGGACTCCTACGAGCAGTACTTC
NA	TRBV7-2	TRBJ2-7	NA	CASSSGHFTRSYEQYF	TGTGCCAGCAGCTCCGGACACTTCACCCGCTCCTACGAGCAGTACTTC
TRBD1	TRBV7-2	TRBJ2-5	NA	CASSPRQGSKETQYF	TGTGCCAGCAGCCCTCGACAGGGTTCGAAAGAGACCCAGTACTTC
NA	TRBV4-1	TRBJ1-1	NA	CASSQDSALPHEAFF	TGCGCCAGCAGCCAAGATTCGGCCCTTCCCCATGAAGCTTTCTTT
NA	TRBV10-1	TRBJ2-2	NA	CASSNPQGVTGELFF	TGCGCCAGCAGTAATCCGCAGGGTGTGACCGGGGAGCTGTTTTTT
NA	TRBV11-3	TRBJ1-2	NA	CASSTPQGAGYGYTF	TGTGCCAGCAGCACGCCCCAGGGTGCAGGGTATGGCTACACCTTC
NA	TRBV7-9	TRBJ1-6	NA	CASSLGDSPLHF	TGTGCCAGCAGCTTAGGGGATTCACCCCTCCACTTT
NA	TRBV15	TRBJ2-3	NA	CATSRAKVDTQYF	TGTGCCACCAGCAGAGCAAAAGTCGACACGCAGTATTTT
NA	TRBV7-2	TRBJ2-3	NA	CASSLVESTDTQYF	TGTGCCAGCAGCTTAGTGGAGAGCACAGATACGCAGTATTTT
TRBD1	TRBV28	TRBJ1-2	once	CASSFWDRDNYGYTF	TGTGCCAGCAGTTTTTGGGACAGGGATAACTATGGCTACACCTTC
NA	TRBV5-1	TRBJ2-7	NA	CASSGPGAYEQYF	TGCGCCAGCAGCGGGCCGGGGGCATACGAGCAGTACTTC
TRBD1	TRBV29-1	TRBJ2-2	NA	CSVEPTTGRNTGELFF	TGCAGCGTTGAACCCACGACAGGGAGAAACACCGGGGAGCTGTTTTTT
TRBD1	TRBV7-9	TRBJ1-6	NA	CASSLASGGGNSPLHF	TGTGCCAGCAGCTTAGCCTCAGGGGGAGGGAATTCACCCCTCCACTTT
NA	TRBV15	TRBJ2-1	NA	CATSNQEQQFF	TGTGCCACCAGCAACCAAGAACAGCAGTTCTTC
TRBD1	TRBV18	TRBJ1-2	NA	CASSPDRDYGYTF	TGTGCCAGCTCACCGGACAGGGACTATGGCTACACCTTC
NA	TRBV30	TRBJ1-4	few	CAWSGGHQNEKLFF	TGTGCCTGGAGTGGTGGCCATCAAAATGAAAAACTGTTTTTT
NA	TRBV6-5	TRBJ2-1	once	CATQWGSGNEQFF	TGTGCCACCCAGTGGGGCTCGGGTAATGAGCAGTTCTTC
NA	TRBV4-1	TRBJ2-2	NA	CASSPRRGYGTGELFF	TGCGCCAGCAGCCCCCGACGGGGGTACGGCACCGGGGAGCTGTTTTTT
NA	TRBV6-1	TRBJ2-2	NA	CAGRTNTGELFF	TGTGCCGGGCGAACGAACACCGGGGAGCTGTTTTTT
NA	TRBV19	TRBJ2-7	NA	CASSAGYEQYF	TGTGCCAGTAGTGCAGGCTACGAGCAGTACTTC
TRBD2	TRBV2	TRBJ2-1	NA	CASSEGLAVYNEQFF	TGTGCCAGCAGTGAAGGGCTAGCGGTTTACAATGAGCAGTTCTTC
NA	TRBV18	TRBJ1-4	NA	CASSPPSFATNEKLFF	TGTGCCAGCTCACCACCGTCCTTCGCAACTAATGAAAAACTGTTTTTT
TRBD1	TRBV5-1	TRBJ1-1	NA	CASSLGGTANTEAFF	TGCGCCAGCAGCTTGGGGGGGACAGCGAACACTGAAGCTTTCTTT
NA	TRBV15	TRBJ1-6	NA	CATSRENENSPLHF	TGTGCCACCAGCAGAGAGAATGAGAACTCACCCCTCCACTTT
NA	TRBV5-1	TRBJ2-3	NA	CASSFGDMAGTDTQYF	TGCGCCAGCAGCTTCGGGGACATGGCTGGCACAGATACGCAGTATTTT
TRBD1	TRBV27	TRBJ1-2	NA	CASSLSGQTYGYTF	TGTGCCAGCAGTTTATCGGGACAGACTTATGGCTACACCTTC
NA	TRBV30	TRBJ1-1	NA	CAWSHHGETEAFF	TGTGCCTGGAGCCATCACGGAGAGACTGAAGCTTTCTTT
NA	TRBV7-9	TRBJ2-1	large	CASSQSLEGLNEQFF	TGTGCCAGCAGCCAAAGTCTTGAGGGGTTGAATGAGCAGTTCTTC
NA	TRBV4-1	TRBJ2-7	once	CASDVMVRGPLPYEQYF	TGCGCCAGTGACGTGATGGTTCGCGGGCCCTTACCCTACGAGCAGTACTTC
NA	TRBV11-2	TRBJ2-5	NA	CANSSYPTGLETQYF	TGTGCCAACAGCTCGTATCCGACAGGTCTAGAGACCCAGTACTTC